The 17 T cell receptor beta chains below all came from one sample that was sequenced in a study of blood T cell repertoires in COVID-19. Repertoires were generated with immunoSEQ multiplex PCR, while TCRdb's copy carries only in-frame clones and drops some. Altogether around 75,000 clones are present, 90% being singletons, with the ten largest covering around 5.3%. The specimen was peripheral blood. These receptors originate from a man aged 50 or older with acute or convalescent COVID-19.

This clone was detected only a few times. The genes are TRBV5-1 and TRBJ1-4, with a weak D call TRBD1 (6 bases). In germline, CDR1 is SGHRS, CDR2 YFSETQ. Trimming stripped 4 bases from V and 5 bases from J, with 18 bases between. There are 16 residues in the CDR3. This CDR3 is CASSPNRAVGNEKLFF. The CDR3 DNA sequence: TGCGCCAGCAGCCCGAACAGGGCCGTCGGGAATGAAAAACTGTTTTTT.

V gene TRBV3-1 (or the pseudogene TRBV3-2) combines with J gene TRBJ2-5; 13 bases align to TRBD2. This CDR3 has 18 residues. V trimming: 1 base; J trimming: 5 bases; junction bases outside the gene matches: 10. The germline CDR1 and CDR2 sequences are LGHDT and YNNKEL (reference sequence). Written as DNA, the CDR3 is TGTGCCAGCAGCCAAGTACTAGCGGGAGGGCCTGTCCAGGAGACCCAGTACTTC. This translates into CASSQVLAGGPVQETQYF.

This chain's CDR3 is CSSRYQETQYF. Written as DNA, the CDR3 is TGCAGCAGCAGGTACCAAGAGACCCAGTACTTC. This chain uses TRBV20-1 with TRBJ2-5; D is ambiguous. Looked up from germline, CDR1 is DFQATT and CDR2 is SNEGSKA (reference sequence). This CDR3 has 11 amino acids.

The rearrangement joins TRBV7-2 to TRBJ2-7, with TRBD1 identical over 7 bases. This CDR3 is 16 amino acids long. CDR1 and CDR2 from the germline V gene are SGHTA and FQGNSA. Unmatched junction bases numbered 15, after V lost 5 bases and J lost 5 bases. This CDR3 reads CASSHPDRVGRNEQYF. CDR3 DNA sequence: TGTGCCAGCAGCCATCCCGACAGGGTCGGTAGGAACGAGCAGTACTTC.

This sequence joins TRBV6-4 and TRBJ1-5, with TRBD1 matching 10 bases. The trim removed 7 bases at V and 5 bases at J, leaving 8 bases unmatched. The V gene's germline CDR1 is MRHNA and CDR2 SNTAGT. This CDR3 is built from 15 residues. Written as DNA, the CDR3 is TGTGCCAGCAATCAGTTCGGGACAGGGGATCAGCCCCAGCATTTT. Amino acids: CASNQFGTGDQPQHF.

The J gene is TRBJ2-7, the V gene TRBV6-5, with D possibly matching TRBD1 (6 bases). Germline V gene data show CDR1 as MNHEY and CDR2 as SVGAGI. The CDR3 sequence is 14 residues long. V was cut by 7 bases and J by 3 bases, with 16 bases left in between. The CDR3 spells CASTTNEGDYEQYF. For the CDR3, the DNA is TGTGCCAGCACCACCAACGAGGGGGACTACGAGCAGTACTTC.

The J gene is TRBJ2-1, the V gene TRBV24-1; 9 nucleotides match TRBD2. The CDR3 runs 16 residues. The germline gives CDR1 KGHDR, CDR2 SFDVKD. V was clipped by 4 bases and J by 5 bases; unmatched bases: 8. The CDR3 DNA reads TGTGCCACCAGTGAACCCGCGGGAGGGATTCACAATGAGCAGTTCTTC. As protein: CATSEPAGGIHNEQFF.

This sequence joins TRBV19 and TRBJ1-5, with D possibly matching TRBD1 (6 bases). The CDR3 is made up of 13 amino acids. Germline assignment: CDR1 LNHDA and CDR2 SQIVND (reference sequence). With 5 bases removed from V and 6 bases from J, the gap between germline ends came to 11 bases. The CDR3 loop reads CASSGGGGQPQHF. The CDR3 DNA is TGTGCCAGTAGTGGAGGGGGGGGTCAGCCCCAGCATTTT.

The V gene is TRBV2, the J gene TRBJ1-3; the D is unclear. This CDR3 is built from 11 residues. Germline loops: CDR1 SNHLY, CDR2 FYNNEI. The V end was cut by 5 bases, the J end by 10 bases, with 9 bases between. This chain's CDR3 is CASSKGETIYF. The DNA of the CDR3 is TGTGCCAGCAGTAAGGGAGAGACCATATATTTT.

The rearrangement joins TRBV7-9 to TRBJ1-4; 7 nucleotides match TRBD1. The CDR3 is 15 amino acids. The trim removed 3 bases at V and 6 bases at J, leaving 7 bases unmatched. Germline assignment: CDR1 SEHNR and CDR2 FQNEAQ (reference sequence). The CDR3: CASSFRGVVDEKLFF. The CDR3 nucleotides are TGTGCCAGCAGCTTCAGGGGGGTGGTAGATGAAAAACTGTTTTTT.

The chain combines TRBV5-4 with TRBJ2-7; 8 nucleotides agree with TRBD1. The CDR3 length is 15 residues. The junction had 6 bases not matched to a gene; V was cut back by 0 bases and J by 4 bases. The germline CDR1 and CDR2 sequences are SGHNT and YYREEE (reference sequence). The DNA of the CDR3 is TGTGCCAGCAGCTTGGGTCAGGGGGCGGGGTACGAGCAGTACTTC. Its translation is CASSLGQGAGYEQYF.

This chain links TRBV11-3 with TRBJ2-3, with TRBD2 identical over 7 bases. Germline trimming cut 5 bases from V and 10 bases from J; bases unmatched to any gene: 12. Germline values: CDR1 SGHNT, CDR2 YENEEA. This CDR3 spans 14 amino acids. The DNA of the CDR3 is TGTGCCAGCAGCCCCGGGACTAACAGACGGGCGCAGTATTTT. Amino acid sequence: CASSPGTNRRAQYF.

The chain joins TRBV27 to TRBJ1-3; tentative D call: TRBD1 (5 bases). Germline loops: CDR1 MNHEY, CDR2 SMNVEV (reference sequence). The CDR3 loop spans 14 amino acids. The ends were cut back, 6 bases at V and 3 bases at J, with 12 bases in the middle. The CDR3 reads CASRGGSSGNTIYF. For the CDR3, the DNA is TGTGCCAGCAGGGGGGGGAGTAGTGGAAACACCATATATTTT.

This rearrangement joins TRBV9 to TRBJ2-1; unclear D gene. V lost 0 bases to trimming and J lost 9 bases, with 13 bases between them. CDR1 SGDLS and CDR2 YYNGEE come from the germline V gene. The CDR3 is made up of 14 amino acids. The CDR3 loop is CASSVDPSRIEQFF. The CDR3 bases are TGTGCCAGCAGCGTAGACCCCTCGAGGATTGAGCAGTTCTTC. The entire variable domain, with the rest obtained from reference TRBV9 and TRBJ2-1, is as follows: DSGVTQTPKHLITATGQRVTLRCSPRSGDLSVYWYQQSLDQGLQFLIQYYNGEERAKGNILERFSAQQFPDLHSELNLSSLELGDSALYFCASSVDPSRIEQFFGPGTRLTVL.

In this sample, this clone turned up once. J is TRBJ2-1 and V is TRBV24-1; TRBD2 matches at 8 bases. The V and J ends lost 4 bases and 6 bases, in that order; junction bases with no gene match: 4. This CDR3 is 14 amino acids long. Looked up from germline, CDR1 is KGHDR and CDR2 is SFDVKD. DNA for the CDR3: TGTGCCACCAGTGAATCCGGGACTAGCAATGAGCAGTTCTTC. Its translation is CATSESGTSNEQFF.

V usage is TRBV19 and J usage is TRBJ1-4; 7 positions match TRBD1. The junction had 8 bases not matched to a gene; V was cut back by 6 bases and J by 4 bases. CDR1 is LNHDA and CDR2 is SQIVND in the germline V gene (reference sequence). This CDR3 region has 15 residues. In DNA form, the CDR3 reads TGTGCCAGTAGGTCCAGGGGGGCCGTTAATGAAAAACTGTTTTTT. As protein: CASRSRGAVNEKLFF. Full variable domain (rest looked up from reference TRBV19 and TRBJ1-4): DGGITQSPKYLFRKEGQNVTLSCEQNLNHDAMYWYRQDPGQGLRLIYYSQIVNDFQKGDIAEGYSVSREKKESFPLTVTSAQKNPTAFYLCASRSRGAVNEKLFFGSGTQLSVL.

The genes are TRBV30 and TRBJ2-2; 7 bases fit TRBD2. Germline CDR1 reads GTSNPN; CDR2 reads SVGIG (reference sequence). The CDR3 spans 16 residues. V shed 2 bases and J 7 bases; nucleotides not matched to a gene: 13. CDR3 loop: CAWSRGGGPKGGELFF. The CDR3 nucleotides read TGTGCCTGGAGTCGCGGGGGAGGGCCCAAAGGCGGGGAGCTGTTTTTT. Supplemented by reference TRBV30 and TRBJ2-2, the full variable domain reads SQTIHQWPATLVQPVGSPLSLECTVEGTSNPNLYWYRQAAGRGLQLLFYSVGIGQISSEVPQNLSASRPQDRQFILSSKKLLLSDSGFYLCAWSRGGGPKGGELFFGEGSRLTVL.